This T cell receptor (beta chain) was sequenced in a study of post-analysis software for immune sequencing data. Overall study findings and caveats: Controls' normalized Chao1 diversity significantly exceeded that of multiple sclerosis patients. A few TRBV segments were significantly more frequent in patients than in controls. TRBV5-6, TRBV5-1 and TRBV20-1 were among these segments. Samples prepared in the same batch strongly co-clustered by F measure.

Unique molecular identifiers tagged the TCR beta cDNA libraries. T cells, about 0.9 to 10 million of them, yielded some 500,000 cDNA molecules. From the PCR reads, TCRdb called clonotypes with MiXCR, one entry per CDR3 protein. Of hundreds of thousands of distinct CDR3 sequences in the sample, around 40% were seen once. The CDR3 has 13 amino acids. Germline lookup yields CDR1 MNHEY and CDR2 SMNVEV (reference sequence). J was trimmed by 4 bases and V by 3 bases; bases with no gene match: 1. Remarks on this clonotype: Antigen specificity is unknown.

The sequenced material came from blood. The genes are TRBV27 and TRBJ1-2, with 8 bases lining up with TRBD1. The receptor's source is a girl under 18 with multiple sclerosis. CDR3 sequence (DNA): TGTGCCAGCAGTTTCACAGGGGGCTATGGCTACACCTTC. This translates into CASSFTGGYGYTF.